Following are 31 T cell receptor beta chains from one sample sequenced in a study of T cells after yellow fever vaccination. TCRdb processed the 5' RACE reads anew with MiXCR; each CDR3 protein has one entry. Among around 320,000 distinct CDR3 sequences, 4% to 5.5% were seen once, and the ten largest hold 19%. The sample was PBMCs, taken 15 days after the yellow fever booster vaccination. Receptors originate from a man aged 18-30 years who received the YFV17D yellow fever vaccine.

Many counts were recorded for this clonotype. The CDR3 nucleotides are TGTGCCAGCAGCTTCCAAACGGGGGGAGGAGAGACCCAGTACTTC. It specifies CASSFQTGGGETQYF. The chain uses TRBV7-2 and TRBJ2-5, with 7 bases matching TRBD2. Germline assignment: CDR1 SGHTA and CDR2 FQGNSA. This CDR3 region has 15 residues. V was pared by 3 bases and J by 4 bases, with 8 bases of the junction left unmatched.

V gene TRBV7-9 combines with J gene TRBJ1-2; D is unresolved. V lost 5 bases and J lost 5, with 12 bases in between. The CDR3 totals 13 residues. From germline, CDR1 is SEHNR and CDR2 FQNEAQ (reference sequence). CDR3 region: CASSLGLRYGYTF. CDR3 coding DNA: TGTGCCAGCAGCCTAGGACTGCGTTATGGCTACACCTTC.

This clonotype has at least ten counts. This chain links TRBV6-5 with TRBJ2-1, with 8 nucleotides matching TRBD2. This CDR3 contains 15 residues. Germline-derived CDR1 and CDR2 are MNHEY and SVGAGI. Unmatched junction bases numbered 12, after V lost 7 bases and J lost 7 bases. The CDR3 loop reads CASTPGRGGSNEQFF. CDR3 in DNA: TGTGCCAGCACCCCCGGTCGGGGGGGTTCTAATGAGCAGTTCTTC.

The rearrangement joins TRBV19 to TRBJ1-4; possible D gene TRBD1, 5 bases. Germline V gives CDR1 LNHDA, CDR2 SQIVND (reference sequence). The CDR3 length is 16 residues. V lost 5 bases, J lost 7 bases, and 20 bases lay in between. The CDR3 is CASSPESAGLGEKLFF. The CDR3 nucleotides are TGTGCCAGTAGTCCAGAATCAGCAGGGCTGGGTGAAAAACTGTTTTTT.

The chain employs TRBV28 and TRBJ2-7, with 7 positions matching TRBD1. V lost 7 bases, J lost 4 bases, and 13 bases stayed unmatched. CDR3 size: 15 residues. The germline gives CDR1 MDHEN, CDR2 SYDVKM. The CDR3 reads CASTTQGDARYEQYV. CDR3 coding DNA: TGTGCCAGCACTACCCAGGGGGACGCGCGGTACGAGCAGTACGTC.

A few counts support this clonotype. The gene calls are TRBV25-1 and TRBJ2-5; D ambiguous. V was clipped by 4 bases and J by 2 bases, with 5 bases between them. The CDR3 length is 12 residues. In germline, CDR1 is MGHDK, CDR2 SYGVNS. In DNA, the CDR3 is TGTGCCAGCAGTGCGCCTCAAGAGACCCAGTACTTC. Translation: CASSAPQETQYF.

The chain has TRBV6-6 and TRBJ1-5; D unclear. The ends were cut back, 0 bases at V and 7 bases at J, with 13 bases in the middle. The CDR3 length is 15 residues. CDR1 is MNHNY and CDR2 is SVGAGI in the germline V gene (reference sequence). CDR3 in DNA: TGTGCCAGCAGTTACTCGGCTGTCTTTGGCCAGCCCCAGCATTTT. Translating gives CASSYSAVFGQPQHF.

This clonotype was seen a few times. The V and J genes are TRBV18 and TRBJ2-5; possible D gene TRBD2, 5 bases. V shed 0 bases and J shed 5 bases, with 10 bases lying between them. Per the germline V gene, CDR1 is KGHSH and CDR2 is LQKENI. The CDR3 is 14 residues long. The CDR3 reads CASSPPDGVETQYF. CDR3 coding DNA: TGTGCCAGCTCACCACCGGACGGGGTGGAGACCCAGTACTTC. Using reference TRBV18 and TRBJ2-5 for the parts outside the CDR3, the full variable domain is NAGVMQNPRHLVRRRGQEARLRCSPMKGHSHVYWYRQLPEEGLKFMVYLQKENIIDESGMPKERFSAEFPKEGPSILRIQQVVRGDSAAYFCASSPPDGVETQYFGPGTRLLVL.

V gene TRBV20-1 combines with J gene TRBJ1-1; 7 bases are a match to TRBD1. Losses at the gene ends were 5 bases for V and 0 bases for J; bases not matched to a gene: 9. Germline V gene data show CDR1 as DFQATT and CDR2 as SNEGSKA (reference sequence). This CDR3 has 15 amino acids. Here the CDR3 reads CSAPSRDSMNTEAFF. CDR3 nucleotides: TGCAGTGCTCCTAGCCGGGACAGTATGAACACTGAAGCTTTCTTT.

The chain couples TRBV18 to TRBJ2-5, with 7 bases fitting TRBD2. Germline V gene sequence: CDR1 KGHSH, CDR2 LQKENI. The CDR3 is 18 amino acids. With V trimmed by 0 bases and J by 0 bases, 10 bases remained unmatched. The CDR3 region has the DNA TGTGCCAGCTCACCACCGTCGGGAGGAGCTTTGTACCAAGAGACCCAGTACTTC. Its translation: CASSPPSGGALYQETQYF.

Many counts were recorded for this clonotype. V usage is TRBV5-6 and J usage is TRBJ2-7; 12 nucleotides align to TRBD2. The length of the CDR3 is 15 residues. The germline V gene encodes CDR1 SGHDT and CDR2 YYEEEE. The ends lost 0 bases at V and 3 bases at J; junction bases unmatched: 1. In DNA, the CDR3 is TGTGCCAGCAGCTTGGGACTAGCGGGGGACTACGAGCAGTACTTC. The encoded protein is CASSLGLAGDYEQYF.

This clonotype was observed many times. The rearrangement uses TRBV29-1 and TRBJ1-1; TRBD1 matches at 7 bases. The V and J ends lost 7 bases and 7 bases, in that order; junction bases with no gene match: 6. The CDR3 contains 11 residues. Germline V gene lookup returns CDR1 SQVTM and CDR2 ANQGSEA. CDR3 bases: TGCAGCGCCTACAGGGGAGGTGAAGCTTTCTTT. This gives the protein CSAYRGGEAFF. The whole variable domain, remainder taken from reference TRBV29-1 and TRBJ1-1, is SAVISQKPSRDICQRGTSLTIQCQVDSQVTMMFWYRQQPGQSLTLIATANQGSEATYESGFVIDKFPISRPNLTFSTLTVSNMSPEDSSIYLCSAYRGGEAFFGQGTRLTVV.

This clonotype was seen a few times. The V gene is TRBV24-1, the J gene TRBJ2-1; 8 bases are a match to TRBD1. The CDR3 consists of 15 residues. V was clipped by 3 bases and J by 5 bases; unmatched bases: 5. Per the germline V gene, CDR1 is KGHDR and CDR2 is SFDVKD. The CDR3 sequence is CATSDPGTGDNEQFF. DNA of the CDR3: TGTGCCACCAGTGATCCCGGGACAGGCGACAATGAGCAGTTCTTC.

This clonotype was observed many times. V usage is TRBV5-1 and J usage is TRBJ2-1, with 7 bases matching TRBD1. The CDR3 is 16 residues long. V lost 0 bases to trimming and J lost 5 bases; unmatched junction nucleotides: 8. Germline V CDR1 and CDR2: SGHRS, YFSETQ. CDR3 DNA: TGCGCCAGCAGCTTGGGCGACAGGGCAATCAACAATGAGCAGTTCTTC. Translation gives CASSLGDRAINNEQFF.

The chain is built from TRBV7-9 and TRBJ2-3, with a possible D match to TRBD1 (5 bases). There are 16 residues in the CDR3. V was clipped by 5 bases and J by 0 bases, with 15 bases between them. Germline CDR1 and CDR2: SEHNR and FQNEAQ (reference sequence). The DNA for the CDR3 is TGTGCCAGCAGCGACCGTTGGCAGGGAAGCACAGATACGCAGTATTTT. This encodes CASSDRWQGSTDTQYF.

The table lists this clonotype with a few counts. The chain links TRBV7-2 to TRBJ1-3; perhaps TRBD1 as D (6 bases). There are 16 residues in the CDR3. Per the germline V gene, CDR1 is SGHTA and CDR2 is FQGNSA. V lost 6 bases and J 4 bases, leaving 19 bases between the germline ends. The chain's CDR3 is CASRSSGARAGNTIYF. The CDR3 bases are TGTGCCAGCAGGAGCTCGGGGGCGCGAGCGGGAAACACCATATATTTT.

This clonotype was observed at least ten times. The chain joins TRBV30 to TRBJ1-2; TRBD1 is a possible D gene (6 bases). CDR1 GTSNPN and CDR2 SVGIG come from the germline V gene (reference sequence). This CDR3 region has 13 residues. V lost 1 base, J lost 3 bases, and 9 bases lay in between. CDR3 protein: CAWSEGGYYGYTF. The CDR3 nucleotides read TGTGCCTGGAGTGAGGGGGGCTACTATGGCTACACCTTC.

The table lists this clonotype with a few counts. This sequence joins TRBV20-1 and TRBJ1-1; weak D call: TRBD1 (5 bases). This CDR3 contains 9 residues. Germline CDR1 and CDR2: DFQATT and SNEGSKA (reference sequence). The CDR3 spells CGASSEAFF. The CDR3 bases are TGCGGGGCCTCGAGTGAAGCTTTCTTT.

A few counts support this clonotype. This chain uses TRBV5-1 with TRBJ1-1, with TRBD1 matching 8 bases. This CDR3 region has 16 residues. The germline CDR1 and CDR2 sequences are SGHRS and YFSETQ. The V and J ends lost 3 bases and 5 bases, in that order; junction bases with no gene match: 12. The CDR3 here is CASSSTQGAGRTEAFF. The CDR3 nucleotides are TGCGCCAGCAGCTCAACGCAGGGGGCCGGGAGGACTGAAGCTTTCTTT.

Only a few counts were recorded for this clonotype. This sequence joins TRBV4-1 and TRBJ1-1; tentatively, D is TRBD1 (6 bases). Germline values: CDR1 MGHRA, CDR2 YSYEKL. The CDR3 covers 18 residues. The ends were cut back, 2 bases at V and 3 bases at J, with 22 bases in the middle. CDR3: CASSQFGGRGRADTEAFF. CDR3 bases: TGCGCCAGCAGCCAATTTGGGGGCAGGGGAAGGGCCGACACTGAAGCTTTCTTT.

J is TRBJ1-1 and V is TRBV28; no clear D. This CDR3 spans 15 amino acids. V gave up 5 bases and J gave up 1 base, with 14 bases separating them. From germline, CDR1 is MDHEN and CDR2 SYDVKM. The CDR3 region is CASSHYLTGNTEAFF. The CDR3 DNA follows: TGTGCCAGCAGTCATTACTTAACCGGGAACACTGAAGCTTTCTTT.

This clonotype has at least ten counts. V and J are TRBV29-1 and TRBJ1-1; maybe TRBD1 (6 bases). The V gene lost 6 bases and the J gene lost 6 bases, with 14 bases spanning the gap. Germline CDR1 is SQVTM and CDR2 is ANQGSEA. This CDR3 has 12 amino acids. CDR3 in amino acids: CSVRDGQPEAFF. The CDR3 DNA sequence: TGCAGCGTGAGGGATGGACAGCCTGAAGCTTTCTTT.

The chain links TRBV12-3 or TRBV12-4 to TRBJ1-5; TRBD1 is a possible D gene (5 bases). Trimming removed 7 bases from V and 7 bases from J, with 14 bases in between. The CDR3 length is 13 residues. The CDR3 DNA reads as TGTGCCAGCAAAATGGGGCTACGGCAGCCCCAGCATTTT. Translation gives CASKMGLRQPQHF.

At least ten counts were recorded for this clonotype. J is TRBJ2-5 and V is TRBV7-2; TRBD2 matches 9 bases. The CDR3 has 13 residues. The germline V gene encodes CDR1 SGHTA and CDR2 FQGNSA. After removal of 3 bases from V and 6 bases from J, the junction contained 2 bases not matched to a gene. This CDR3 reads CASSFSGGKTQYF. DNA of the CDR3: TGTGCCAGCAGCTTCAGCGGGGGGAAGACCCAGTACTTC.

This clonotype has ten or more counts. The chain links TRBV10-3 to TRBJ1-2, with D unresolved. Trimming shortened V by 0 bases and J by 8 bases, and 16 bases separated the two germline ends. CDR1 and CDR2 (germline): ENHRY, SYGVKD. CDR3 length equals 15 residues. DNA of the CDR3: TGTGCCATCAGTGAGTCGCTGCGGCAGTCACTCGGCTACACCTTC. It is translated as CAISESLRQSLGYTF.

In this sample, this clonotype turned up many times. The rearrangement joins TRBV15 to TRBJ2-3; D tentatively fits TRBD1 or TRBD2 (5 bases each). Trimming removed 0 bases at V and 2 bases at J, with 12 bases between. This CDR3 comprises 16 residues. The germline gives CDR1 LNHNV, CDR2 YYDKDF (reference sequence). The CDR3 loop is CATSRDGAGYTDTQYF. In nucleotides, the CDR3 is TGTGCCACCAGCAGAGACGGGGCGGGTTACACAGATACGCAGTATTTT.

This clonotype was recorded at least ten times. DNA for the CDR3: TGCGCCAGCAGCTTGAGTGTATACGGCACAGATACGCAGTATTTT. Translating gives CASSLSVYGTDTQYF. The chain couples TRBV5-1 to TRBJ2-3; D gene uncertain. Germline V gene data show CDR1 as SGHRS and CDR2 as YFSETQ. The CDR3 contains 15 residues. V gave up 1 base and J gave up 1 base, with 10 bases separating them.

This sequence joins TRBV20-1 and TRBJ2-2, with a weak D call TRBD2 (6 bases). V lost 4 bases and J lost 2, with 20 bases in between. Looked up from germline, CDR1 is DFQATT and CDR2 is SNEGSKA (reference sequence). There are 17 residues in the CDR3. CDR3 amino acids: CSATPPPGDGNTGELFF. Here the CDR3 DNA reads TGCAGTGCTACCCCCCCCCCGGGAGACGGAAACACCGGGGAGCTGTTTTTT.

Many counts were recorded for this clonotype. V and J are TRBV5-1 and TRBJ1-1; no clear D. Trimming shortened V by 4 bases and J by 0 bases, and 13 bases separated the two germline ends. Per germline, CDR1 SGHRS and CDR2 YFSETQ. CDR3 length equals 15 residues. DNA for the CDR3: TGCGCCAGCAGCCAAGGGAATTCCATGAACACTGAAGCTTTCTTT. Residues: CASSQGNSMNTEAFF.

This clonotype occurred many times. This chain joins TRBV20-1 and TRBJ2-5; 7 bases fit TRBD1. With V trimmed by 3 bases and J by 2 bases, 3 bases remained unmatched. Germline V gives CDR1 DFQATT, CDR2 SNEGSKA (reference sequence). CDR3 size: 13 residues. The CDR3 sequence is CSASPGGQETQYF. In DNA form, the CDR3 reads TGCAGTGCTAGCCCAGGGGGTCAAGAGACCCAGTACTTC.

This clonotype appeared many times. In DNA form, the CDR3 reads TGTGCCAGCAGCTTAGCGGGGGGAGCCAAAAACATTCAGTACTTC. Translating it yields CASSLAGGAKNIQYF. This chain links TRBV6-6 with TRBJ2-4; 10 bases fit TRBD2. V lost 6 bases and J lost 0; bases outside the gene matches: 2. Looked up from germline, CDR1 is MNHNY and CDR2 is SVGAGI (reference sequence). The CDR3 loop spans 15 amino acids.